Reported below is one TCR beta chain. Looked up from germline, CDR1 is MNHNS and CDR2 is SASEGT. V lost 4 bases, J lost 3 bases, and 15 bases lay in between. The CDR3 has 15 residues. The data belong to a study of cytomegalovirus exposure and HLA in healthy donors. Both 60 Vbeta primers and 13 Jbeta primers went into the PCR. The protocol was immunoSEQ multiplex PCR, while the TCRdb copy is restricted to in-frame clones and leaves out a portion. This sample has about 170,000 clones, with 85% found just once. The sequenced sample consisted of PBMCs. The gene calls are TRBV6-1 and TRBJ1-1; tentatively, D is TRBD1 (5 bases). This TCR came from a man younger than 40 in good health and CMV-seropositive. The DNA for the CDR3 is TGTGCCAGCAGTGTTAGAAGGGGAGGGGACACTGAAGCTTTCTTT. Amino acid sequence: CASSVRRGGDTEAFF.